The 23 T cell receptor beta chains below all came from one sample that was sequenced in a study of T cells after yellow fever vaccination (dated by TCRdb to 2018 to 2020). The treatment or condition tag for this specimen amounts to: live attenuated yellow fever vaccine strain. Library construction relied on 5' RACE. Sequencing took place on an Illumina HiSeq 2500. TCRdb took the public reads, trimmed them with fastp at Q25, ran MiXCR for clone calling and kept in-frame beta chains. Under each unique CDR3 protein, matching rows form one entry showing the most common genes and DNA. The sample profile shows hundreds of thousands of distinct CDR3 sequences; 10% to 15% of them were found once. In total, the top ten clones hold 15% of the sample. The material sequenced was PBMCs, taken on the day of the yellow fever booster vaccination. These receptors were obtained from a man aged 25 to 40 who received the YFV17D yellow fever vaccine.

This chain links TRBV6-2 or TRBV6-3 with TRBJ1-5; 7 bases line up with TRBD1. CDR3 length equals 16 residues. V was pared by 0 bases and J by 4 bases, with 6 bases of the junction left unmatched. Germline CDR1 is MNHEY and CDR2 is SVGEGT. The CDR3 DNA reads TGTGCCAGCAGTTACTCAGGGGGCGAAACAAATCAGCCCCAGCATTTT. Residues: CASSYSGGETNQPQHF.

This clonotype has a handful of counts. The rearrangement joins TRBV20-1 to TRBJ1-6; no definite D call. The CDR3 contains 14 residues. Trimming took off 6 bases at V and 3 bases at J, with 12 bases between the two ends. The germline V gene has CDR1 DFQATT and CDR2 SNEGSKA (reference sequence). The CDR3 DNA sequence: TGCAGTGCCCGAGGGCGTAGCTATAATTCACCCCTCCACTTT. This sequence encodes CSARGRSYNSPLHF.

This clonotype showed up just a few times. The rearrangement joins TRBV7-8 to TRBJ1-1, with a possible D match to TRBD1 (5 bases). V lost 5 bases, J lost 11 bases, and 24 bases lay in between. The CDR3 consists of 15 residues. Germline V CDR1 and CDR2: SGHVS, FQNEAQ. The CDR3 region has the DNA TGTGCCAGCAGCGGGACCGGGACCACCGACTCGGGGGCTTTCTTT. Translated, it gives CASSGTGTTDSGAFF.

The V call is TRBV12-3 or TRBV12-4, the J call TRBJ1-1; D gene unclear. With 2 bases removed from V and 1 base from J, the gap between germline ends came to 8 bases. The CDR3 spans 14 residues. In DNA form, the CDR3 reads TGTGCCAGCAGTTTACAGGAGGGGAACACTGAAGCTTTCTTT. Residues: CASSLQEGNTEAFF.

This clonotype was seen ten or more times. CDR3 sequence: CATSDSPSPDTQYF. CDR3 coding DNA: TGTGCCACCAGTGATTCTCCTAGCCCAGATACGCAGTATTTT. The gene calls are TRBV24-1 and TRBJ2-3; possibly TRBD2 for D (5 bases). This CDR3 is 14 amino acids long. CDR1 is KGHDR, CDR2 SFDVKD, per germline. V was cut by 2 bases and J by 4 bases, with 9 bases left in between.

The genes are TRBV2 and TRBJ2-3, with D tentatively TRBD2 (6 bases). Germline CDR1 reads SNHLY; CDR2 reads FYNNEI. This CDR3 region has 14 residues. Trimming shortened V by 1 base and J by 3 bases, and 8 bases separated the two germline ends. CDR3 sequence: CASSEGGLTDTQYF. The CDR3 nucleotides are TGTGCCAGCAGTGAAGGGGGACTTACAGATACGCAGTATTTT.

This clonotype turned up a few times. The J gene is TRBJ2-7, the V gene TRBV11-2; D remains unclear. Germline CDR1 is SGHAT and CDR2 is FQNNGV. CDR3 length equals 14 residues. V lost 0 bases and J lost 4, with 10 bases in between. The CDR3 DNA is TGTGCCAGCAGCTTAGAGACGGATGGTTACGAGCAGTACTTC. Encoded protein: CASSLETDGYEQYF. Filled out from reference TRBV11-2 and TRBJ2-7, the complete variable domain reads EAGVAQSPRYKIIEKRQSVAFWCNPISGHATLYWYQQILGQGPKLLIQFQNNGVVDDSQLPKDRFSAERLKGVDSTLKIQPAKLEDSAVYLCASSLETDGYEQYFGPGTRLTVT.

This clonotype appeared a few times. The V call is TRBV9, the J call TRBJ2-3, with 7 bases that match TRBD2. The germline V gene encodes CDR1 SGDLS and CDR2 YYNGEE. The CDR3 has 15 amino acids. After removal of 1 base from V and 2 bases from J, the junction contained 4 bases not matched to a gene. DNA for the CDR3: TGTGCCAGCAGCGTATCAGCGGGATTCACAGATACGCAGTATTTT. Translation: CASSVSAGFTDTQYF.

This clonotype was observed a few times. This rearrangement joins TRBV5-1 to TRBJ2-3, with no clear D. CDR1 and CDR2 (germline): SGHRS, YFSETQ. The V end lost 0 bases, the J end lost 2 bases, and 4 bases lay between the germline ends. This CDR3 comprises 13 residues. Here the CDR3 DNA reads TGCGCCAGCAGCTTGGACGACACAGATACGCAGTATTTT. This translates into CASSLDDTDTQYF.

This clonotype has only a few counts. The chain is built from TRBV7-9 and TRBJ2-7; D is unclear. The CDR3 is made up of 13 amino acids. Trimming removed 7 bases at V and 4 bases at J, with 14 bases between. The V gene's germline CDR1 is SEHNR and CDR2 FQNEAQ (reference sequence). This CDR3 reads CASTPHSRYEQYF. Written as DNA, the CDR3 is TGTGCCAGCACTCCCCATAGCCGGTACGAGCAGTACTTC.

In this sample, this clonotype turned up a few times. The CDR3 spells CASSTHPTGTSGTYEQYF. In DNA form, the CDR3 reads TGTGCCAGCAGCACCCACCCCACCGGGACTAGCGGGACCTACGAGCAGTACTTC. The chain uses TRBV9 and TRBJ2-7; 13 nucleotides line up with TRBD2. Germline-derived CDR1 and CDR2 are SGDLS and YYNGEE. The CDR3 consists of 18 residues. The junction had 12 bases not matched to a gene; V was cut back by 4 bases and J by 2 bases. The whole variable domain, remainder taken from reference TRBV9 and TRBJ2-7, is DSGVTQTPKHLITATGQRVTLRCSPRSGDLSVYWYQQSLDQGLQFLIQYYNGEERAKGNILERFSAQQFPDLHSELNLSSLELGDSALYFCASSTHPTGTSGTYEQYFGPGTRLTVT.

The chain links TRBV12-3 or TRBV12-4 to TRBJ2-7; the D gene could be TRBD1 or TRBD2 (5 bases each). The CDR3 is made up of 13 amino acids. V was cut by 1 base and J by 7 bases, with 11 bases left in between. The CDR3 loop reads CASSLGPEGEQYF. CDR3 DNA: TGTGCCAGCAGTTTAGGACCCGAGGGGGAGCAGTACTTC.

The chain recombines TRBV7-2 with TRBJ2-2; D is ambiguous. V was trimmed by 7 bases and J by 4 bases, leaving 10 bases between them. Germline assignment: CDR1 SGHTA and CDR2 FQGNSA. CDR3 length: 13 amino acids. CDR3 sequence: CASTAMATGELFF. CDR3 bases: TGTGCCAGCACCGCGATGGCCACCGGGGAGCTGTTTTTT.

CDR3 DNA: TGTGCCAGCAGCTTAGTAGTCTCTTTTCGCTCCGGGGAGCTGTTTTTT. Its protein product is CASSLVVSFRSGELFF. The V and J genes are TRBV7-9 and TRBJ2-2, with no clear D. Germline CDR1 SEHNR, CDR2 FQNEAQ (reference sequence). Trimming shortened V by 1 base and J by 6 bases, and 15 bases separated the two germline ends. This CDR3 is 16 amino acids long.

The sample holds a few counts of this clonotype. This sequence joins TRBV5-1 and TRBJ1-6, with a weak D call TRBD1 (5 bases). Germline V gives CDR1 SGHRS, CDR2 YFSETQ. This CDR3 contains 15 residues. Deletions cut 0 bases from V and 8 bases from J, with 12 bases between. The CDR3 protein is CASSLEVGRDSPLHF. The CDR3 region has the DNA TGCGCCAGCAGCTTGGAGGTGGGGCGGGATTCACCCCTCCACTTT. The variable domain in full, completed from reference TRBV5-1 and TRBJ1-6, reads KAGVTQTPRYLIKTRGQQVTLSCSPISGHRSVSWYQQTPGQGLQFLFEYFSETQRNKGNFPGRFSGRQFSNSRSEMNVSTLELGDSALYLCASSLEVGRDSPLHFGNGTRLTVT.

This clonotype was counted a few times. The V and J genes are TRBV7-8 and TRBJ2-5; D assignment may be TRBD1 or TRBD2 (6 bases each). The CDR3 consists of 15 residues. Germline lookup yields CDR1 SGHVS and CDR2 FQNEAQ. V was shortened by 5 bases and J by 1 base, with 14 bases between the two germline ends. CDR3 DNA sequence: TGTGCCAGCAGCCCCGGGGGCGGGACCCAAGAGACCCAGTACTTC. Encoded protein: CASSPGGGTQETQYF.

This chain connects TRBV20-1 to TRBJ2-1; D not certain. The germline V and J ends were trimmed by 3 bases and 10 bases, with 7 bases remaining between them. The CDR3 loop spans 10 amino acids. Germline V gene sequence: CDR1 DFQATT, CDR2 SNEGSKA (reference sequence). This CDR3 is CSASALEQFF. Written as DNA, the CDR3 is TGCAGTGCTAGTGCCCTCGAGCAGTTCTTC.

In its sample, this clonotype was seen a few times. The CDR3 nucleotides read TGCAGTGCCGGGACAGGCCCCAGGGGCAATCAGCCCCAGCATTTT. Its translation: CSAGTGPRGNQPQHF. The J gene is TRBJ1-5, the V gene TRBV20-1, with TRBD1 identical over 8 bases. CDR1 is DFQATT, CDR2 SNEGSKA, per germline (reference sequence). The CDR3 spans 15 residues. V shed 6 bases and J 2 bases; nucleotides not matched to a gene: 9.

The chain couples TRBV7-9 to TRBJ2-6; unclear D gene. Germline CDR1 reads SEHNR; CDR2 reads FQNEAQ (reference sequence). The CDR3 runs 16 residues. The V gene lost 3 bases and the J gene lost 0 bases, with 9 bases spanning the gap. The DNA for the CDR3 is TGTGCCAGCAGCTTTCTCAGGAGCTCTGGGGCCAACGTCCTGACTTTC. Its protein is CASSFLRSSGANVLTF.

This clonotype has just a few counts. The V gene is TRBV14, the J gene TRBJ2-1; D possibly corresponds to TRBD2 (6 bases). In germline, CDR1 is SGHDN, CDR2 FVKESK. The CDR3 length is 18 residues. Trimming removed 0 bases from V and 0 bases from J, with 15 bases in between. The CDR3 region is CASSQDLPSASSYNEQFF. DNA of the CDR3: TGTGCCAGCAGCCAAGATCTCCCTAGCGCGAGCTCCTACAATGAGCAGTTCTTC.

The sample holds many counts of this clonotype. The chain employs TRBV2 and TRBJ2-7; TRBD2 matches 10 bases. Germline trimming cut 4 bases from V and 3 bases from J; bases unmatched to any gene: 6. Germline values: CDR1 SNHLY, CDR2 FYNNEI. This CDR3 region has 15 residues. The CDR3, as DNA: TGTGCCAGCAGTGGACCTAGCGGGAGTGGCTACGAGCAGTACTTC. This sequence encodes CASSGPSGSGYEQYF.

This clonotype was detected ten times or more. V gene TRBV12-3 or TRBV12-4 combines with J gene TRBJ2-2, with a weak D call TRBD2 (5 bases). Deletions cut 1 base from V and 6 bases from J, with 6 bases between. The CDR3 loop spans 13 amino acids. The CDR3: CASSLGGSGELFF. CDR3 DNA: TGTGCCAGCAGTTTAGGCGGGTCCGGGGAGCTGTTTTTT.

This clonotype was found a few times. CDR3: CASSILRFEQYF. The DNA of the CDR3 is TGTGCCAGCAGCATCTTAAGGTTCGAGCAGTACTTC. The V call is TRBV9, the J call TRBJ2-7; D remains unclear. V lost 4 bases to trimming and J lost 6 bases, with 11 bases between them. The CDR3 totals 12 residues. CDR1 and CDR2 (germline): SGDLS, YYNGEE.